This passage covers 23 T cell receptor beta chains from one sample sequenced in a study of cytomegalovirus exposure and HLA in healthy donors. The PCR employed 60 Vbeta primers together with 13 Jbeta primers. TCRdb's table, derived via immunoSEQ multiplex PCR, lists solely in-frame clones and lacks some. This table holds around 130,000 clones, roughly 77% found once. The sequenced material came from PBMCs. The receptors shown here come from a man aged 25-45 years in good health and CMV-seronegative.

This chain joins TRBV2 and TRBJ1-6; no clear D. The CDR3 has 13 residues. The V end was cut by 6 bases, the J end by 3 bases, with 6 bases between. CDR1 is SNHLY and CDR2 is FYNNEI in the germline V gene. CDR3 bases: TGTGCCAGCAGGAGTGTCTATAATTCACCCCTCCACTTT. It translates to CASRSVYNSPLHF.

This chain joins TRBV7-8 and TRBJ1-2, with unresolved D. Germline CDR1 and CDR2: SGHVS and FQNEAQ. Deletions cut 1 base from V and 0 bases from J, with 12 bases between. The CDR3 is 16 residues long. The CDR3 coding sequence is TGTGCCAGCAGCTTAGGGGTGGGCAGGACTAACTATGGCTACACCTTC. Its translation: CASSLGVGRTNYGYTF.

The chain couples TRBV12-5 to TRBJ2-7; 11 nucleotides line up with TRBD2. Germline loops: CDR1 LGHNT, CDR2 FRNRAP. This CDR3 has 17 amino acids. V gave up 1 base and J gave up 2 bases; unmatched junction bases: 7. In nucleotides, the CDR3 is TGTGCTAGTGGTTTGGGAGCCGGGACTAGCGGTACCTACGAGCAGTACTTC. It is translated as CASGLGAGTSGTYEQYF.

This clone occurred once. The chain couples TRBV15 to TRBJ1-1, with 8 bases matching TRBD1. With 3 bases clipped from V and 6 bases from J, the junction kept 0 bases outside the gene matches. Germline V gene data show CDR1 as LNHNV and CDR2 as YYDKDF (reference sequence). CDR3 length: 12 amino acids. The CDR3 sequence is CATSRTGAEAFF. In DNA form, the CDR3 reads TGTGCCACCAGCAGGACAGGGGCTGAAGCTTTCTTT.

In this sample, this clone turned up a few times. CDR3: CASSREQFSNQPQHF. CDR3 bases: TGTGCCAGCAGCCGCGAACAGTTTAGCAATCAGCCCCAGCATTTT. The rearrangement joins TRBV28 to TRBJ1-5; D call uncertain. The CDR3 runs to 15 residues. CDR1 and CDR2 (germline): MDHEN, SYDVKM. Trimming pared 6 bases from V and 0 bases from J, leaving 12 bases between.

The chain couples TRBV6-1 to TRBJ2-1; a weak D match, TRBD1 (5 bases). Germline V CDR1 and CDR2: MNHNS, SASEGT. V lost 6 bases and J 0 bases, leaving 12 bases between the germline ends. The length of the CDR3 is 15 residues. The CDR3: CASSPTDSSYNEQFF. CDR3 sequence (DNA): TGTGCCAGCAGCCCCACCGACAGCTCCTACAATGAGCAGTTCTTC.

The V call is TRBV10-3, the J call TRBJ1-5; D gene uncertain. V was pared by 4 bases and J by 0 bases, with 22 bases between. The CDR3 runs 19 residues. Germline CDR1 is ENHRY and CDR2 is SYGVKD. CDR3 DNA sequence: TGTGCCATCAGTGTTGGGCTCAATTTAGATTTCTATAGCAATCAGCCCCAGCATTTT. This gives the protein CAISVGLNLDFYSNQPQHF.

This clone occurred a few times. This chain links TRBV19 with TRBJ1-2; no reliable D call. The germline V and J ends were trimmed by 7 bases and 4 bases, with 22 bases remaining between them. The CDR3 extends over 16 amino acids. In germline, CDR1 is LNHDA, CDR2 SQIVND (reference sequence). DNA for the CDR3: TGTGCCAGTATCCCAACCCACGAGGGCAGTAGCTATGGCTACACCTTC. Its translation: CASIPTHEGSSYGYTF.

This clone was observed a single time. J is TRBJ2-7 and V is TRBV27; 7 nucleotides line up with TRBD1. The CDR3 consists of 14 residues. The germline V gene encodes CDR1 MNHEY and CDR2 SMNVEV (reference sequence). The ends lost 6 bases at V and 0 bases at J; junction bases unmatched: 5. The CDR3 DNA reads as TGTGCCAGCAGCCTCGACAGGGCCTCCTACGAGCAGTACTTC. It specifies CASSLDRASYEQYF.

This clone was detected only once. The rearrangement joins TRBV11-2 to TRBJ2-1; possibly TRBD2 for D (5 bases). The V and J ends lost 3 bases and 6 bases respectively, with 9 bases between them. Germline V CDR1 and CDR2: SGHAT, FQNNGV. The CDR3 spans 13 residues. CDR3 bases: TGTGCCAGCAGCTTCCAGCGGAGCAATGAGCAGTTCTTC. It yields the protein CASSFQRSNEQFF.

This chain joins TRBV19 and TRBJ1-6; D possibly corresponds to TRBD1 (5 bases). CDR1 is LNHDA and CDR2 is SQIVND in the germline V gene (reference sequence). The CDR3 has 13 residues. V lost 4 bases, J lost 5 bases, and 6 bases lay in between. CDR3 in amino acids: CASSRQNNSPLHF. CDR3 nucleotides: TGTGCCAGTAGTAGACAGAATAATTCACCCCTCCACTTT.

CDR3 sequence (DNA): TGTGCTAGTGGTTTGTCGGGCACTGAAGCTTTCTTT. As protein: CASGLSGTEAFF. The J gene is TRBJ1-1, the V gene TRBV12-5, with unresolved D. The CDR3 is made up of 12 amino acids. Trimming took 2 bases from V and 4 from J, leaving 5 bases between them. The germline V gene has CDR1 LGHNT and CDR2 FRNRAP.

This clone was observed once. The gene calls are TRBV28 and TRBJ1-2, with D possibly TRBD1 on 5 matching bases. CDR1 and CDR2 from the germline V gene are MDHEN and SYDVKM. This CDR3 is built from 16 residues. Between the trimmed V and J ends, which lost 3 bases and 8 bases, there was a span of 22 bases. CDR3 residues: CASSLPQHPGVRGYTF. For the CDR3, the DNA is TGTGCCAGCAGTTTGCCTCAACATCCGGGGGTACGGGGCTACACCTTC.

The V gene is TRBV27, the J gene TRBJ1-2; 7 bases are a match to TRBD1. Germline trimming cut 6 bases from V and 8 bases from J; bases unmatched to any gene: 3. This CDR3 is 11 amino acids long. Germline values: CDR1 MNHEY, CDR2 SMNVEV (reference sequence). Written as DNA, the CDR3 is TGTGCCAGCAGGACAGGGTCGGGCTACACCTTC. Encoded protein: CASRTGSGYTF.

This rearrangement joins TRBV6-6 to TRBJ2-7; 8 nucleotides align to TRBD1. The germline gives CDR1 MNHNY, CDR2 SVGAGI (reference sequence). After removal of 7 bases from V and 2 bases from J, the junction contained 7 bases not matched to a gene. The CDR3 is 14 amino acids. The CDR3 reads CASTLGQGAYEQYF. The DNA of the CDR3 is TGTGCCAGCACCCTTGGACAGGGAGCCTACGAGCAGTACTTC.

V usage is TRBV27 and J usage is TRBJ1-2; 7 positions match TRBD1. Germline loops: CDR1 MNHEY, CDR2 SMNVEV (reference sequence). Trimming at V came to 5 bases and at J to 2 bases, leaving 2 bases not matched to a gene. The CDR3 is 13 amino acids. Written as DNA, the CDR3 is TGTGCCAGCAGTCCGACAGGGAACTATGGCTACACCTTC. Its translation: CASSPTGNYGYTF.

V and J are TRBV27 and TRBJ2-1, with TRBD1 matching over 7 bases. Germline trimming cut 3 bases from V and 0 bases from J; bases unmatched to any gene: 8. The CDR3 loop spans 17 amino acids. CDR1 is MNHEY, CDR2 SMNVEV, per germline (reference sequence). Written as DNA, the CDR3 is TGTGCCAGCAGTTTGTCAACAGGGGTGAACTCCTACAATGAGCAGTTCTTC. Its translation: CASSLSTGVNSYNEQFF.

The V and J genes are TRBV5-4 and TRBJ2-5; TRBD1 matches 8 bases. Trimming cost V 4 bases and J 4 bases; bases outside gene matches: 6. There are 14 residues in the CDR3. Germline V lookup: CDR1 SGHNT, CDR2 YYREEE (reference sequence). The CDR3 sequence is CASSPYRGLETQYF. The CDR3, as DNA: TGTGCCAGCAGCCCTTACAGGGGGTTAGAGACCCAGTACTTC.

The gene calls are TRBV7-9 and TRBJ2-7; 9 nucleotides align to TRBD1. V lost 5 bases, J lost 2 bases, and 7 bases stayed unmatched. CDR1 and CDR2 (germline): SEHNR, FQNEAQ (reference sequence). The CDR3 sequence is 15 residues long. The CDR3 coding sequence is TGTGCCAGCAGCCCATCCACAGGGGGCCCCTACGAGCAGTACTTC. Amino acids: CASSPSTGGPYEQYF.

For the CDR3, the DNA is TGTGCCAGCAGCTTAGCGGGTAGCGGGAGAGGATACAATGAGCAGTTCTTC. Its protein product is CASSLAGSGRGYNEQFF. The chain couples TRBV7-2 to TRBJ2-1; 9 bases map to TRBD2. CDR3 length equals 17 residues. Germline CDR1 and CDR2: SGHTA and FQGNSA. J was trimmed by 4 bases and V by 0 bases; bases with no gene match: 7.

This chain uses TRBV12-5 with TRBJ1-1; D is perhaps TRBD1 (5 bases). V lost 7 bases and J lost 1, with 10 bases in between. Per germline, CDR1 LGHNT and CDR2 FRNRAP. CDR3 length: 13 residues. CDR3: CASALGGNTEAFF. Here the CDR3 DNA reads TGTGCTAGTGCCCTCGGGGGGAACACTGAAGCTTTCTTT.

The chain combines TRBV5-1 with TRBJ2-5; D might be TRBD2 (6 bases). The length of the CDR3 is 14 residues. Germline V gene sequence: CDR1 SGHRS, CDR2 YFSETQ. Trimming shortened V by 3 bases and J by 1 base, and 10 bases separated the two germline ends. The DNA of the CDR3 is TGCGCCAGCAGCTCCGGGCGGGGCCAAGAGACCCAGTACTTC. It yields the protein CASSSGRGQETQYF.

The V and J genes are TRBV11-2 and TRBJ1-4; a possible D gene is TRBD1 (6 bases). CDR1 and CDR2 (germline): SGHAT, FQNNGV. The CDR3 is made up of 15 amino acids. The V and J ends lost 0 bases and 7 bases respectively, with 12 bases between them. CDR3 bases: TGTGCCAGCAGCTTAGATGGGGGCGGGAGTGAAAAACTGTTTTTT. Its translation: CASSLDGGGSEKLFF.